Shown below are 26 T cell receptor beta chains from a single sample sequenced in a study of early T cells in non-severe SARS-CoV-2 infection (dated by TCRdb to 2020 to 2022). The library was prepared using 5' RACE. TCRdb lists the instrument as NextSeq 500. TCRdb reran the public reads through fastp at Q25 and MiXCR, keeping productive beta chains. Rows matching on CDR3 protein sequence are summarized as one entry with the most common DNA and genes. The table for this sample lists roughly 31,000 distinct CDR3 sequences; about 9.5% of them were counted only once. About an eighth of the sample is held by the ten biggest clonotypes. The source material was whole blood. These receptors were taken from an adult who was a healthcare worker with PCR-confirmed SARS-CoV-2 infection or an uninfected control (not recorded which).

In its sample, this clonotype was seen many times. The chain has TRBV9 and TRBJ2-3; perhaps TRBD1 as D (5 bases). This CDR3 contains 14 residues. V was pared by 2 bases and J by 6 bases, with 13 bases between. From germline, CDR1 is SGDLS and CDR2 YYNGEE. As DNA, the CDR3 is TGTGCCAGCAGCGTCGTAGTAGGGGCCGATACGCAGTATTTT. Encoded protein: CASSVVVGADTQYF.

The V gene is TRBV12-3 or TRBV12-4, the J gene TRBJ2-6, with D perhaps TRBD1 or TRBD2 (5 bases each). CDR3 length: 18 residues. Trimming shortened V by 6 bases and J by 2 bases, and 20 bases separated the two germline ends. The CDR3 bases are TGTGCCAGCAGCCACCCCGGGACCAGGGAACCTGGGGCCAACGTCCTGACTTTC. Its translation: CASSHPGTREPGANVLTF.

This clonotype was observed many times. This chain uses TRBV18 with TRBJ1-5; no firm D call. The CDR3 length is 15 residues. Germline assignment: CDR1 KGHSH and CDR2 LQKENI. V was clipped by 6 bases and J by 0 bases, with 12 bases between them. The CDR3 loop reads CASSLSANSNQPQHF. DNA of the CDR3: TGTGCCAGCTCCCTGTCAGCAAATAGCAATCAGCCCCAGCATTTT.

About this clonotype itself: This may be a read error, as it is one base from a much larger clone. This CDR3 fails to terminate in the conserved phenylalanine or tryptophan, so it likely reflects a read error. V gene TRBV5-1 combines with J gene TRBJ2-7; D is unclear. Germline V lookup: CDR1 SGHRS, CDR2 YFSETQ. The CDR3 contains 16 residues. V lost 2 bases and J 0 bases, leaving 15 bases between the germline ends. For the CDR3, the DNA is TGCGCCAGCAGCTTAACCCCCGGGTCAAGCTCCTACGAGCAGTACTCC. Its translation: CASSLTPGSSSYEQYS.

This clonotype was counted at least ten times. The J gene is TRBJ1-1, the V gene TRBV4-2; D is unclear. CDR1 LGHNA and CDR2 YNFKEQ come from the germline V gene. Between the trimmed V and J ends, which lost 0 bases and 1 base, there was a span of 9 bases. The CDR3 is 15 residues long. The CDR3, as DNA: TGTGCCAGCAGCCAAGAGGAACGGACGAACACTGAAGCTTTCTTT. It is translated as CASSQEERTNTEAFF.

This clonotype was seen many times. The genes are TRBV9 and TRBJ1-4; 7 positions match TRBD1. This CDR3 region has 15 residues. Germline CDR1 is SGDLS and CDR2 is YYNGEE. After removal of 4 bases from V and 3 bases from J, the junction contained 6 bases not matched to a gene. The CDR3 here is CASSPRQGPNEKLFF. CDR3 DNA: TGTGCCAGCAGCCCCCGACAGGGTCCTAATGAAAAACTGTTTTTT.

This chain links TRBV27 with TRBJ2-6, with 9 bases identical to TRBD1. In germline, CDR1 is MNHEY, CDR2 SMNVEV (reference sequence). The CDR3 is made up of 15 amino acids. Losses at the gene ends were 10 bases for V and 1 base for J; bases not matched to a gene: 5. CDR3 in DNA: TGTGCCACGACAGGGGGATGGTCTGGGGCCAACGTCCTGACTTTC. This translates into CATTGGWSGANVLTF.

This clonotype was detected many times. The chain has TRBV3-1 and TRBJ2-3, with 7 bases that match TRBD1. This CDR3 is built from 14 residues. Germline V CDR1 and CDR2: LGHDT, YNNKEL (reference sequence). V trimming: 4 bases; J trimming: 2 bases; junction bases outside the gene matches: 3. This chain's CDR3 is CASSRGQTTDTQYF. CDR3 coding DNA: TGTGCCAGCAGCCGGGGACAGACCACAGATACGCAGTATTTT.

This clonotype has just a few counts. The chain carries TRBV20-1 and TRBJ2-1, with 10 bases matching TRBD2. Germline trimming cut 3 bases from V and 4 bases from J; bases unmatched to any gene: 12. The CDR3 is made up of 17 amino acids. Germline CDR1 and CDR2: DFQATT and SNEGSKA (reference sequence). CDR3 DNA: TGCAGTGCTAGGATACTAGCGGGGCCCAACCCATACAATGAGCAGTTCTTC. Amino acid sequence: CSARILAGPNPYNEQFF.

The gene calls are TRBV5-1 and TRBJ1-1, with D maybe TRBD1 (5 bases). V was pared by 4 bases and J by 2 bases, with 9 bases between. This CDR3 region has 13 residues. CDR1 and CDR2 from the germline V gene are SGHRS and YFSETQ. The CDR3 DNA reads as TGCGCCAGCAGCCTGGGACGCAACACTGAAGCTTTCTTT. Translation: CASSLGRNTEAFF.

Sample share makes this clonotype medium-sized (0.01 to 0.1%). The chain uses TRBV11-2 and TRBJ2-3; D gene uncertain. V shed 1 base and J shed 4 bases, with 9 bases lying between them. Per germline, CDR1 SGHAT and CDR2 FQNNGV. This CDR3 has 14 residues. Here the CDR3 DNA reads TGTGCCAGCAGCTTAGCCATCCGCCCAGATACGCAGTATTTT. Translating gives CASSLAIRPDTQYF.

This clonotype was counted many times. The chain links TRBV5-1 to TRBJ2-3; the D call may be TRBD1 or TRBD2 (5 bases each). This CDR3 is built from 15 residues. CDR1 is SGHRS and CDR2 is YFSETQ in the germline V gene. The V and J ends lost 0 bases and 2 bases respectively, with 10 bases between them. The CDR3 DNA is TGCGCCAGCAGCTTGGCGGGGCTGAACACAGATACGCAGTATTTT. This codes for CASSLAGLNTDTQYF. The complete variable domain, with remaining parts taken from reference TRBV5-1 and TRBJ2-3, reads KAGVTQTPRYLIKTRGQQVTLSCSPISGHRSVSWYQQTPGQGLQFLFEYFSETQRNKGNFPGRFSGRQFSNSRSEMNVSTLELGDSALYLCASSLAGLNTDTQYFGPGTRLTVL.

This clonotype was observed a few times. Since a much larger clone is just one base distant, this may be a read error. CDR3 in amino acids: CASSPRAGSGTDTQYF. The CDR3 DNA follows: TGTGCCAGCAGCCCCCGTGCCGGCTCAGGCACAGATACGCAGTATTTT. The chain carries TRBV7-8 and TRBJ2-3, with D uncertain. CDR3 length: 16 residues. Germline assignment: CDR1 SGHVS and CDR2 FQNEAQ. V was shortened by 5 bases and J by 1 base, with 16 bases between the two germline ends. The full variable domain, completed using reference TRBV7-8 and TRBJ2-3, is GAGVSQSPRYKVAKRGQDVALRCDPISGHVSLFWYQQALGQGPEFLTYFQNEAQLDKSGLPSDRFFAERPEGSVSTLKIQRTQQEDSAVYLCASSPRAGSGTDTQYFGPGTRLTVL.

This clonotype was counted many times. The rearrangement links TRBV9 to TRBJ1-6, with 8 bases lining up with TRBD1. V was clipped by 4 bases and J by 9 bases; unmatched bases: 6. Per the germline V gene, CDR1 is SGDLS and CDR2 is YYNGEE. The CDR3 is 14 amino acids. The chain's CDR3 is CASSPQGAGSPLHF. The CDR3 coding sequence is TGTGCCAGCAGCCCGCAGGGGGCTGGTTCACCCCTCCACTTT.

There are a few counts of this clonotype. The genes are TRBV4-1 and TRBJ1-2; tentatively, D is TRBD1 (5 bases). Trimming took off 2 bases at V and 4 bases at J, with 20 bases between the two ends. Germline V CDR1 and CDR2: MGHRA, YSYEKL. The CDR3 length is 17 residues. Here the CDR3 DNA reads TGCGCCAGCAGCCAAACAGGCGTCGACGGGCTCTTCTATGGCTACACCTTC. Translation gives CASSQTGVDGLFYGYTF.

Ten or more counts support this clonotype. This chain links TRBV4-3 with TRBJ2-3; 12 bases line up with TRBD2. V shed 0 bases, J shed 3 bases, and the junction held 4 bases outside the gene matches. The germline V gene encodes CDR1 LGHNA and CDR2 YSLEER. The CDR3 consists of 17 residues. CDR3 sequence: CASSQDASGGATDTQYF. CDR3 nucleotides: TGCGCCAGCAGCCAAGATGCTAGCGGGGGGGCAACAGATACGCAGTATTTT.

This clonotype occurred a few times. The V gene is TRBV20-1, the J gene TRBJ2-1; D uncertain. Between the trimmed V and J ends, which lost 7 bases and 4 bases, there was a span of 11 bases. This CDR3 has 12 residues. The germline V gene encodes CDR1 DFQATT and CDR2 SNEGSKA (reference sequence). The CDR3 loop reads CSVDKRYNEQFF. In DNA form, the CDR3 reads TGCAGTGTCGACAAGAGGTACAATGAGCAGTTCTTC.

In this sample, this clonotype turned up many times. The chain carries TRBV20-1 and TRBJ1-1, with D perhaps TRBD1 (6 bases). The germline CDR1 and CDR2 sequences are DFQATT and SNEGSKA (reference sequence). This CDR3 contains 12 residues. The V end was cut by 1 base, the J end by 7 bases, with 10 bases between. The CDR3 DNA follows: TGCAGTGCTAGAGCCGGACAGCGTGAAGCTTTCTTT. It yields the protein CSARAGQREAFF.

The genes are TRBV7-2 and TRBJ1-1; tentative D call: TRBD1 (6 bases). CDR1 and CDR2 (germline): SGHTA, FQGNSA. With 4 bases removed from V and 7 bases from J, the gap between germline ends came to 13 bases. This CDR3 has 13 residues. CDR3 loop: CASSSFEQGEAFF. In nucleotides, the CDR3 is TGTGCCAGCAGCTCGTTCGAACAGGGTGAAGCTTTCTTT.

This clonotype came up a few times. The CDR3 nucleotides are TGTGCCATCAACTCGGGCCCTAACTATGGCTACACCTTC. It codes for CAINSGPNYGYTF. This chain links TRBV10-3 with TRBJ1-2; D ambiguous. The CDR3 is 13 residues long. The V and J ends lost 7 bases and 0 bases respectively, with 9 bases between them. Germline V CDR1 and CDR2: ENHRY, SYGVKD.

This clonotype was counted many times. V usage is TRBV10-3 and J usage is TRBJ1-1; D unresolved. CDR3 length: 13 amino acids. Deletions cut 0 bases from V and 1 base from J, with 3 bases between. CDR1 and CDR2 (germline): ENHRY, SYGVKD. CDR3 sequence: CAISESQNTEAFF. CDR3 DNA: TGTGCCATCAGTGAGTCTCAGAACACTGAAGCTTTCTTT.

This clonotype has ten or more counts. This sequence joins TRBV20-1 and TRBJ2-5; tentatively, D is TRBD1 (6 bases). The CDR3 consists of 15 residues. The germline V and J ends were trimmed by 2 bases and 0 bases, with 13 bases remaining between them. From germline, CDR1 is DFQATT and CDR2 SNEGSKA (reference sequence). CDR3: CSARNSGADQETQYF. CDR3 in DNA: TGCAGTGCTAGAAATTCAGGGGCGGACCAAGAGACCCAGTACTTC.

As concerns this clonotype: A much larger clone sits a single nucleotide away, making a read error possible. This chain links TRBV20-1 with TRBJ1-5, with D maybe TRBD1 (6 bases). Trimming removed 8 bases from V and 0 bases from J, with 17 bases in between. This CDR3 comprises 15 residues. The V gene's germline CDR1 is DFQATT and CDR2 SNEGSKA (reference sequence). CDR3 bases: TGCAGTACTGCCCCTGACAGGTATAGCAATCAGCCCCAGCATTTT. Translating it yields CSTAPDRYSNQPQHF.

Ten or more counts support this clonotype. The rearrangement uses TRBV10-2 and TRBJ2-5; D is possibly TRBD1 or TRBD2 (5 bases each). The CDR3 extends over 14 amino acids. Trimming took off 6 bases at V and 3 bases at J, with 14 bases between the two ends. Germline V gene sequence: CDR1 WSHSY, CDR2 SAAADI. The CDR3 protein is CASRAGAAEETQYF. The CDR3 DNA sequence: TGCGCCAGCAGGGCCGGGGCAGCCGAAGAGACCCAGTACTTC.

The gene calls are TRBV6-6 and TRBJ2-2; D ambiguous. Germline V gives CDR1 MNHNY, CDR2 SVGAGI (reference sequence). Trimming pared 6 bases from V and 2 bases from J, leaving 13 bases between. The length of the CDR3 is 15 residues. CDR3 loop: CASSTGPRNTGELFF. CDR3 DNA sequence: TGTGCCAGCAGCACCGGACCGAGAAACACCGGGGAGCTGTTTTTT.

This clonotype showed up just a few times. The chain uses TRBV9 and TRBJ2-3; unclear D gene. Germline-derived CDR1 and CDR2 are SGDLS and YYNGEE. The CDR3 covers 13 residues. V lost 8 bases and J 1 base, leaving 11 bases between the germline ends. CDR3 nucleotides: TGTGCCAGTGCAGCAGCGCGCACAGATACGCAGTATTTT. This encodes CASAAARTDTQYF.